These 14 T cell receptor beta chains originate from one sample sequenced in a study of shared clonotypes between healthy human individuals. Data came from immunoSEQ multiplex PCR; TCRdb stores just in-frame clones and leaves some out. The data show just over 2,000,000 clones, 85% to 95% seen once. The sequencing sample was made of naive CD4+ T cells sorted from blood. Subset: CD45RA+ positively selected. These receptors were taken from a man between 18 and 35 years old in good health.

Details on this clone: This CDR3 is also generated by other DNA sequences in the sample. The DNA of the CDR3 is TGCAGCGTTGCATCGGGGAACACTGAAGCTTTCTTT. It is translated as CSVASGNTEAFF. The genes are TRBV29-1 and TRBJ1-1; D not certain. V was trimmed by 4 bases and J by 1 base, leaving 7 bases between them. This CDR3 contains 12 residues. CDR1 and CDR2 from the germline V gene are SQVTM and ANQGSEA.

This clone was counted a few times. This CDR3 is CASSPPGVLRYTF. CDR3 DNA sequence: TGTGCCAGCAGCCCTCCCGGGGTATTGAGGTACACCTTC. This chain links TRBV7-9 with TRBJ1-2; D gene unclear. The CDR3 loop spans 13 amino acids. V was clipped by 5 bases and J by 11 bases, with 18 bases between them. Germline assignment: CDR1 SEHNR and CDR2 FQNEAQ (reference sequence). Complete variable domain (other parts from reference TRBV7-9 and TRBJ1-2): DTGVSQNPRHKITKRGQNVTFRCDPISEHNRLYWYRQTLGQGPEFLTYFQNEAQLEKSRLLSDRFSAERPKGSFSTLEIQRTEQGDSAMYLCASSPPGVLRYTFGSGTRLTVV.

The chain uses TRBV11-2 and TRBJ1-6; 9 bases map to TRBD1. The CDR3 contains 18 residues. Trimming removed 5 bases from V and 7 bases from J; junction bases left unmatched: 15. Germline CDR1 SGHAT, CDR2 FQNNGV. Written as DNA, the CDR3 is TGTGCCAGCAGCCTTCGAGCCAAGACCGGGACAGGGAATTCACCCCTCCACTTT. Its translation: CASSLRAKTGTGNSPLHF.

This clone was detected only once. V is TRBV6-6 and J is TRBJ1-6; D possibly corresponds to TRBD1 (5 bases). Trimming stripped 6 bases from V and 5 bases from J, with 17 bases between. Germline CDR1 is MNHNY and CDR2 is SVGAGI (reference sequence). This CDR3 comprises 16 residues. The CDR3 spells CASSPSTGRNNSPLHF. CDR3 DNA sequence: TGTGCCAGCAGCCCTTCTACGGGACGGAATAATTCACCCCTCCACTTT.

The chain employs TRBV30 and TRBJ2-7, with 7 bases fitting TRBD1. From germline, CDR1 is GTSNPN and CDR2 SVGIG (reference sequence). Trimming took 4 bases from V and 2 from J; bases not matched to a gene: 11. The CDR3 covers 15 residues. CDR3 bases: TGTGCCTGGACACTACAGGGGAAACCTCCCTACGAGCAGTACTTC. It yields the protein CAWTLQGKPPYEQYF.

As to this clone: Other DNA sequences in this sample translate to the same CDR3. The chain couples TRBV6-5 to TRBJ1-2; TRBD1 aligns across 8 bases. Unmatched junction bases numbered 6, after V lost 6 bases and J lost 6 bases. CDR1 and CDR2 from the germline V gene are MNHEY and SVGAGI. This CDR3 comprises 13 residues. The CDR3 sequence is CASSRGQGNGYTF. The DNA for the CDR3 is TGTGCCAGCAGCCGAGGACAGGGAAATGGCTACACCTTC.

The chain carries TRBV5-6 and TRBJ2-5; no reliable D call. This CDR3 is built from 14 residues. CDR1 SGHDT and CDR2 YYEEEE come from the germline V gene. V was trimmed by 4 bases and J by 2 bases, leaving 12 bases between them. CDR3 bases: TGTGCCAGCAGCACCTCCAGAACGCAAGAGACCCAGTACTTC. Its translation is CASSTSRTQETQYF.

V is TRBV11-2 and J is TRBJ2-7, with no clear D. V was shortened by 5 bases and J by 0 bases, with 8 bases between the two germline ends. Germline assignment: CDR1 SGHAT and CDR2 FQNNGV. This CDR3 has 13 residues. The CDR3: CASSRIGSYEQYF. In DNA, the CDR3 is TGTGCCAGCAGCCGTATAGGCTCCTACGAGCAGTACTTC.

The CDR3 DNA reads as TGTGCCAGCAGCTGGGGTCTAATCGGGACTAGCTCCGTCCGAGATACGCAGTATTTT. Translated: CASSWGLIGTSSVRDTQYF. V is TRBV7-8 and J is TRBJ2-3, with 9 bases matching TRBD2. CDR1 and CDR2 from the germline V gene are SGHVS and FQNEAQ. The CDR3 length is 19 residues. After removal of 4 bases from V and 5 bases from J, the junction contained 19 bases not matched to a gene.

This chain connects TRBV18 to TRBJ1-2; the D is unclear. Germline loops: CDR1 KGHSH, CDR2 LQKENI. The germline V and J ends were trimmed by 0 bases and 4 bases, with 9 bases remaining between them. This CDR3 contains 14 residues. Here the CDR3 DNA reads TGTGCCAGCTCACCACCCAACCTCCCCTATGGCTACACCTTC. Translating it yields CASSPPNLPYGYTF.

CDR3 sequence: CSVEPSPNEQFF. The CDR3 nucleotides are TGCAGCGTTGAGCCTAGCCCCAATGAGCAGTTCTTC. The V and J genes are TRBV29-1 and TRBJ2-1; D possibly corresponds to TRBD2 (5 bases). This CDR3 contains 12 residues. CDR1 is SQVTM, CDR2 ANQGSEA, per germline. V lost 3 bases and J lost 6, with 9 bases in between.

This clone was counted a single time. The chain uses TRBV10-3 and TRBJ2-2; 14 bases align to TRBD2. J lost 8 bases, V lost 6 bases, and 2 bases had no gene match. The germline V gene has CDR1 ENHRY and CDR2 SYGVKD. The CDR3 has 14 amino acids. The CDR3 here is CAIRGTSGSGELFF. The CDR3 DNA is TGTGCCATCAGAGGGACTAGCGGGAGTGGGGAGCTGTTTTTT.

The chain links TRBV6-5 to TRBJ2-7, with 8 bases fitting TRBD1. Germline lookup yields CDR1 MNHEY and CDR2 SVGAGI. The V gene end was trimmed by 6 bases and the J gene end by 4 bases; junction bases not matched to a gene: 8. CDR3 length equals 14 residues. CDR3 nucleotide sequence: TGTGCCAGCAGGAGAGGACAGGGAAGGTACGAGCAGTACTTC. Its protein is CASRRGQGRYEQYF.

The V call is TRBV5-6, the J call TRBJ1-3; tentatively, D is TRBD1 (5 bases). CDR1 and CDR2 (germline): SGHDT, YYEEEE. V was shortened by 2 bases and J by 1 base, with 16 bases between the two germline ends. CDR3 length: 17 residues. CDR3 DNA: TGTGCCAGCAGCTTTCTCGAGGGCAGGGCATCTGGAAACACCATATATTTT. This gives the protein CASSFLEGRASGNTIYF.